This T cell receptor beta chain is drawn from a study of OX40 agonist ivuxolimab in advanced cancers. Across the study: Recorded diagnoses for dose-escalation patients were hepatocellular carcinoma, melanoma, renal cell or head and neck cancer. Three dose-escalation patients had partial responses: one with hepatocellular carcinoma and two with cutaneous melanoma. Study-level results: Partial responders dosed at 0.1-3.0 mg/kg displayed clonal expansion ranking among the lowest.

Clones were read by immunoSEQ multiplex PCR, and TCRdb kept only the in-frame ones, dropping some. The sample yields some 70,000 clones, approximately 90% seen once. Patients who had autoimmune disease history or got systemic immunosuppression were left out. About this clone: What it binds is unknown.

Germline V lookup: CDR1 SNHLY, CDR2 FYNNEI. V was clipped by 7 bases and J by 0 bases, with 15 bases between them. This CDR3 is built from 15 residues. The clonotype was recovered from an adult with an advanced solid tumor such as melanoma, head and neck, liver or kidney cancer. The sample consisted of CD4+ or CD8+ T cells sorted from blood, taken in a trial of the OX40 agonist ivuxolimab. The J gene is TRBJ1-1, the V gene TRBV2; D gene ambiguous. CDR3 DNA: TGTGCCAGCACAGTCCAGCCCCCCATGAACACTGAAGCTTTCTTT. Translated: CASTVQPPMNTEAFF. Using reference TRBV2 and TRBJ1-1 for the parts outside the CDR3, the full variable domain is EPEVTQTPSHQVTQMGQEVILRCVPISNHLYFYWYRQILGQKVEFLVSFYNNEISEKSEIFDDQFSVERPDGSNFTLKIRSTKLEDSAMYFCASTVQPPMNTEAFFGQGTRLTVV.